The 21 T cell receptor beta chains below come from one sample, sequenced in a study of human T cells and chemical hapten exposure. MiXCR, applied by TCRdb to the RACE reads, yields one record per CDR3 protein. Of 370,000 or so distinct CDR3 sequences listed, more than 4.5% are singletons. As for time point: patch test 1, 2 weeks after DPC sensitization. Treatment of the sample: therapeutic diphenylcyclopropenone sensitization with weekly scalp DPC. The sample was whole blood, taken in connection with sensitization to the hapten diphenylcyclopropenone (DPC). The receptors shown here come from a woman aged 45-60 years with alopecia areata. Some clones in this sample may be carry-over from other donors' samples.

This clonotype was counted a few times. CDR3 coding DNA: TGTGCCACCAGCAGCCGGGACACAAGGGTTTCACCCCTCCACTTT. The encoded protein is CATSSRDTRVSPLHF. The rearrangement uses TRBV15 and TRBJ1-6, with a tentative D call TRBD1 (6 bases). Germline CDR1 and CDR2: LNHNV and YYDKDF (reference sequence). This CDR3 spans 15 amino acids. The V and J ends lost 3 bases and 9 bases respectively, with 15 bases between them.

Ten or more counts support this clonotype. The chain links TRBV12-3 or TRBV12-4 to TRBJ1-5; tentative D call: TRBD1 (5 bases). This CDR3 is built from 13 residues. Trimming shortened V by 6 bases and J by 7 bases, and 13 bases separated the two germline ends. The CDR3: CASSEGSRQPQHF. The CDR3 bases are TGTGCCAGCAGCGAGGGGAGTAGGCAGCCCCAGCATTTT.

Many counts were recorded for this clonotype. This chain connects TRBV10-2 to TRBJ2-5; D gene ambiguous. V lost 4 bases and J lost 2, with 17 bases in between. From germline, CDR1 is WSHSY and CDR2 SAAADI. The CDR3 totals 16 residues. DNA of the CDR3: TGCGCCAGCAGTGTACCCCCCACCCCACAACAAGAGACCCAGTACTTC. Protein: CASSVPPTPQQETQYF.

V is TRBV20-1 and J is TRBJ1-1, with no clear D. The CDR3 covers 14 residues. In germline, CDR1 is DFQATT, CDR2 SNEGSKA (reference sequence). V lost 2 bases, J lost 0 bases, and 10 bases lay in between. The CDR3 DNA is TGCAGTGCTAGAATCCCAGTCATGAACACTGAAGCTTTCTTT. Translation gives CSARIPVMNTEAFF.

This clonotype has ten or more counts. The rearrangement uses TRBV12-3 or TRBV12-4 and TRBJ1-5; maybe TRBD1 (5 bases). Trimming took 3 bases from V and 9 from J, leaving 15 bases between them. The CDR3 runs to 14 residues. CDR3 DNA sequence: TGTGCCAGCAGTTTTACAGGTGGTGTGGGGCCCCAGCATTTT. This codes for CASSFTGGVGPQHF.

This clonotype appeared a few times. This chain uses TRBV12-3 or TRBV12-4 with TRBJ2-1; no definite D call. The CDR3 sequence is 13 residues long. V lost 2 bases, J lost 8 bases, and 10 bases lay in between. This CDR3 is CASSLRGFDEQFF. In DNA, the CDR3 is TGTGCCAGCAGTTTACGAGGTTTTGATGAGCAGTTCTTC.

In this sample, this clonotype turned up many times. The chain combines TRBV2 with TRBJ2-1; D gene unclear. Trimming pared 6 bases from V and 10 bases from J, leaving 10 bases between. CDR1 SNHLY and CDR2 FYNNEI come from the germline V gene. The CDR3 runs 11 residues. CDR3 amino acids: CASRKKLEQFF. CDR3 DNA sequence: TGTGCCAGCAGGAAAAAATTGGAGCAGTTCTTC.

As DNA, the CDR3 is TGTGCCAGCAGCTTAGTCGAAGGGAATCAGCCCCAGCATTTT. This sequence encodes CASSLVEGNQPQHF. The chain has TRBV7-2 and TRBJ1-5; D gene uncertain. CDR3 size: 14 residues. The ends were cut back, 1 base at V and 4 bases at J, with 8 bases in the middle. Germline V gene lookup returns CDR1 SGHTA and CDR2 FQGNSA.

The genes are TRBV20-1 and TRBJ2-7, with D tentatively TRBD1 (6 bases). Trimming removed 5 bases at V and 2 bases at J, with 16 bases between. Germline CDR1 DFQATT, CDR2 SNEGSKA (reference sequence). The CDR3 sequence is 14 residues long. This chain's CDR3 is CSARWGYRAYEQYF. The CDR3 DNA is TGCAGTGCTCGGTGGGGTTACAGGGCCTACGAGCAGTACTTC.

This clonotype was seen at least ten times. The chain joins TRBV6-5 to TRBJ2-3; D ambiguous. This CDR3 is 14 amino acids long. Trimming removed 8 bases at V and 0 bases at J, with 12 bases between. Germline assignment: CDR1 MNHEY and CDR2 SVGAGI. The CDR3, as DNA: TGTGCCAGCGCCTGGTCTCCTAGCACAGATACGCAGTATTTT. As protein: CASAWSPSTDTQYF.

J is TRBJ2-7 and V is TRBV11-2; 10 bases fit TRBD1. Germline lookup yields CDR1 SGHAT and CDR2 FQNNGV. Unmatched junction bases numbered 8, after V lost 5 bases and J lost 4 bases. The CDR3 runs to 15 residues. The CDR3 coding sequence is TGTGCCAGCAGCCGAACCGCGGACAGGGGGTACGAGCAGTACTTC. Residues: CASSRTADRGYEQYF.

This clonotype was detected many times. The chain uses TRBV12-3 or TRBV12-4 and TRBJ2-3; 8 bases map to TRBD1. The CDR3 spans 16 residues. After removal of 0 bases from V and 3 bases from J, the junction contained 5 bases not matched to a gene. In DNA, the CDR3 is TGTGCCAGCAGTTTAGCAGGACAGGGTGTTACAGATACGCAGTATTTT. It specifies CASSLAGQGVTDTQYF.

This clonotype was observed a handful of times. The rearrangement links TRBV7-9 to TRBJ2-2; D is perhaps TRBD1 (6 bases). CDR1 and CDR2 from the germline V gene are SEHNR and FQNEAQ (reference sequence). V gave up 7 bases and J gave up 0 bases, with 18 bases separating them. The CDR3 extends over 17 amino acids. In DNA, the CDR3 is TGTGCCAGCATGACAGGAGAAGGTCAAACGAACACCGGGGAGCTGTTTTTT. Residues: CASMTGEGQTNTGELFF.

Here the CDR3 DNA reads TGTGCCAGCAGCCCGGGGCGAGGGCTTGAAGCTTTCTTT. Translation gives CASSPGRGLEAFF. The rearrangement links TRBV5-4 to TRBJ1-1, with a possible D match to TRBD1 (5 bases). Per the germline V gene, CDR1 is SGHNT and CDR2 is YYREEE (reference sequence). The CDR3 has 13 amino acids. V lost 4 bases and J lost 7, with 14 bases in between. Combining the CDR3 with reference TRBV5-4 and TRBJ1-1 gives the whole variable domain ETGVTQSPTHLIKTRGQQVTLRCSSQSGHNTVSWYQQALGQGPQFIFQYYREEENGRGNFPPRFSGLQFPNYSSELNVNALELDDSALYLCASSPGRGLEAFFGQGTRLTVV.

The chain carries TRBV20-1 and TRBJ1-6; D is undetermined. The CDR3 spans 17 residues. Germline CDR1 and CDR2: DFQATT and SNEGSKA (reference sequence). V was trimmed by 1 base and J by 4 bases, leaving 17 bases between them. The CDR3 region is CSARARGQERYNSPLHF. CDR3 bases: TGCAGTGCTAGAGCGCGTGGGCAGGAAAGATATAATTCACCCCTCCACTTT.

This clonotype has a handful of counts. This chain connects TRBV6-2 or TRBV6-3 to TRBJ1-1; no definite D call. V was shortened by 3 bases and J by 1 base, with 9 bases between the two germline ends. CDR3 size: 14 residues. Germline V lookup: CDR1 MNHEY, CDR2 SVGEGT. In DNA form, the CDR3 reads TGTGCCAGCAGTTATACCGGTCAGAACACTGAAGCTTTCTTT. Translation: CASSYTGQNTEAFF.

In this sample, this clonotype turned up many times. V and J are TRBV29-1 and TRBJ2-7; the D is unclear. Trimming took off 1 base at V and 5 bases at J, with 9 bases between the two ends. This CDR3 is built from 12 residues. The germline CDR1 and CDR2 sequences are SQVTM and ANQGSEA. CDR3 sequence (DNA): TGCAGCGTTGAAGGCCGCAGGAACGAGCAGTACTTC. Translated: CSVEGRRNEQYF.

A few counts support this clonotype. The chain combines TRBV6-1 with TRBJ2-1; D unresolved. Germline V gene lookup returns CDR1 MNHNS and CDR2 SASEGT. This CDR3 spans 11 amino acids. Trimming removed 8 bases at V and 10 bases at J, with 12 bases between. CDR3 sequence (DNA): TGTGCCAGCGGTGGGTGGGGAGAGCAGTTCTTC. Its protein is CASGGWGEQFF.

The chain uses TRBV7-9 and TRBJ1-5, with D unclear. The length of the CDR3 is 14 residues. V was clipped by 3 bases and J by 7 bases, with 13 bases between them. The germline gives CDR1 SEHNR, CDR2 FQNEAQ (reference sequence). CDR3 amino acids: CASSFGGEVQPQHF. For the CDR3, the DNA is TGTGCCAGCAGCTTTGGCGGGGAGGTGCAGCCCCAGCATTTT.

This clonotype was observed many times. The V call is TRBV6-2 or TRBV6-3, the J call TRBJ2-1, with TRBD2 matching 7 bases. The trim removed 9 bases at V and 6 bases at J, leaving 11 bases unmatched. This CDR3 has 14 residues. The germline V gene has CDR1 MNHEY and CDR2 SVGEGT. The CDR3 loop reads CASTFRDYGNEQFF. As DNA, the CDR3 is TGTGCCAGTACCTTCCGGGACTACGGCAATGAGCAGTTCTTC.

The table lists this clonotype with a few counts. The CDR3 loop reads CSVQGNEQFF. DNA of the CDR3: TGCAGCGTCCAGGGGAATGAGCAGTTCTTC. The J gene is TRBJ2-1, the V gene TRBV29-1; tentatively, D is TRBD1 (6 bases). The ends were cut back, 6 bases at V and 7 bases at J, with 7 bases in the middle. CDR3 length: 10 residues. CDR1 is SQVTM, CDR2 ANQGSEA, per germline.